This T cell receptor beta chain was observed in a study of beta chain features in type 1 diabetes. Per the germline V gene, CDR1 is SQVTM and CDR2 is ANQGSEA. Trimming removed 7 bases from V and 3 bases from J; junction bases left unmatched: 6. The CDR3 consists of 13 residues. Sorting that relied on CD45RO/CCR7/CD25/CD127/CD95/CD27 yielded CD4+ naive, central memory, regulatory and stem cell-like memory cells. Post-sort purity exceeded 95% for all sorted populations. The study reverse transcribed the entire isolated RNA, so it sequenced expressed TCRB transcripts. The table came from immunoSEQ multiplex PCR; TCRdb's copy has only in-frame clones and leaves some out. Among about 710,000 clones listed, around an eighth were seen once. Comment on this clone: Its antigen is unknown.

Study results and limitations: Diminished insertions and augmented deletions at VDJ junctions characterized type 1 diabetes patients. Moderate yet significant TCRB CDR3 shortening was seen in Type 1 diabetes patients in all four CD4+ subsets.

The genes are TRBV29-1 and TRBJ1-1, with 9 bases fitting TRBD1. Input material: naive CD4+ T cells from blood. This receptor was identified in a man aged 18 to 29 with type 1 diabetes. CDR3 loop: CSGRRQGDTEAFF. CDR3 sequence (DNA): TGCAGCGGTCGCCGACAGGGGGACACTGAAGCTTTCTTT.